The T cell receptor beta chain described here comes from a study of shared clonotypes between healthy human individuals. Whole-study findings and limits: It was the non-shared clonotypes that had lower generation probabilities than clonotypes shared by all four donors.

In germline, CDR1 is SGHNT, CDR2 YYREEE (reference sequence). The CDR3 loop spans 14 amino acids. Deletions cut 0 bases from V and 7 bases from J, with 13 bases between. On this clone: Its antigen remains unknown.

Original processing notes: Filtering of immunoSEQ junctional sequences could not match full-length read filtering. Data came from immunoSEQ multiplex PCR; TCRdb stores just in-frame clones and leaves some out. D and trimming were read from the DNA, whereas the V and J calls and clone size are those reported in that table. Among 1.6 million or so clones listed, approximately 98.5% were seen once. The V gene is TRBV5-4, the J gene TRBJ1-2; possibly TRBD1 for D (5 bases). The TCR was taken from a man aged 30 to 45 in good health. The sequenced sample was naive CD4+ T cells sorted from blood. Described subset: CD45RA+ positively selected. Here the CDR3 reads CASSLEQASLGYTF. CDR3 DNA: TGTGCCAGCAGCTTGGAACAGGCTTCTCTTGGCTACACCTTC.